The entry below describes one T cell receptor beta chain. These data come from a study of shared clonotypes between healthy human individuals. In the study overall: Aged 18 to 49, the donors were a couple of women and three men. There were three CD4 naive, three CD4 memory, two CD8 naive and one CD8 memory plates per donor.

Assay: immunoSEQ multiplex PCR; the TCRdb copy retains only in-frame clones and omits some. Of hundreds of thousands of clones in the sample, around 96% were seen once. In germline, CDR1 is SGHNT, CDR2 YENEEA. This CDR3 region has 16 residues. The V segment lost 1 base and the J segment 8 bases; nucleotides outside the gene matches: 9. Naive CD8 cells lacked CD45RO, underwent positive selection for CCR7 and left out terminally differentiated effector memory CD45RA+ cells. Nashville, Tennessee was home to all donors, each a Caucasian adult. The chain employs TRBV11-3 and TRBJ2-1, with 9 bases fitting TRBD2. The TCR comes from a woman in her 30s in good health. The sequenced material came from naive CD8+ T cells sorted from blood. The CDR3 reads CASSLGPGSGRHEQFF. The CDR3 coding sequence is TGTGCCAGCAGCTTAGGCCCTGGTAGCGGGAGACATGAGCAGTTCTTC.